This T cell receptor beta chain comes out of a study of a mutant IDH1 vaccine in newly diagnosed glioma. Study overall: All eight of the vaccinations patients received fell in weeks 1, 3, 5, 7, 11, 15, 19 and 23.

The time point denotes: week 23, last vaccination. Vaccination used 300 ug of mutant IDH1 20-mer peptide per dose, with topical imiquimod. Comment on this clone: Its specificity is unknown.

In germline, CDR1 is SNHLY, CDR2 FYNNEI. The CDR3 has 11 residues. V gave up 10 bases and J gave up 4 bases, with 10 bases separating them. Clones were read by immunoSEQ multiplex PCR, and TCRdb kept only the in-frame ones, dropping some. The sample consists of about 55,000 clones, approximately 80% of them appearing once. Whole-study results and caveats: Pseudoprogression appeared unlinked to shifts in leading peripheral T cell clonotypes.

V and J are TRBV2 and TRBJ1-1; weak D call: TRBD1 (5 bases). The sequence came from a man aged 35-49 years with glioma. Specimen: PBMCs, collected from a glioma patient whose treatment included an IDH1 peptide vaccine. CDR3 sequence (DNA): TGTGCCACGGTGGGGGGCACTGAAGCTTTCTTT. Encoded protein: CATVGGTEAFF.